The clone carrying this TCR beta chain was counted between two and nine times. Its antigen remains unidentified. The entry originates in a study of response to subunit inactivated influenza vaccine. TCRdb re-called the RT-PCR reads through MiXCR, storing one row per CDR3 protein. Of a few hundred thousand distinct CDR3 sequences in the sample, 14% were seen once. CDR1 and CDR2 from the germline V gene are KGHSH and LQKENI. The CDR3 extends over 16 amino acids. Trimming cost V 0 bases and J 6 bases; bases outside gene matches: 6. Findings of the study overall: Authors suggested each seasonal influenza vaccination recruits few new T cells.

The TCR was taken from a man aged 45-65 years who received an inactivated influenza vaccine. The sample was PBMCs from blood, taken 11 to 12 days after vaccination. V gene TRBV18 combines with J gene TRBJ2-2; 8 positions match TRBD2. CDR3 in amino acids: CASSPPSGRGSGELFF. Here the CDR3 DNA reads TGTGCCAGCTCACCACCCAGCGGGAGAGGCTCCGGGGAGCTGTTTTTT.